These 12 T cell receptor beta chains originate from one sample sequenced in a study of T-cell memory formation after mild COVID-19. TCRdb redid the calling of the 5' RACE reads with MiXCR, one entry per CDR3 protein. The table has 300,000 to 350,000 distinct CDR3 sequences, just under 20% seen once. The sequenced sample consisted of PBMCs or a T cell subset sorted from them (not recorded which). All receptors come from a man aged 18 to 35 who had mild COVID-19 (a few samples of this study predate the infection). Cell type and time point are not known.

This clonotype was counted only a few times. V and J are TRBV7-2 and TRBJ1-1; D gene unclear. V dropped 1 base and J dropped 6 bases, with 9 bases sitting between them. The CDR3 extends over 13 amino acids. The germline CDR1 and CDR2 sequences are SGHTA and FQGNSA. The CDR3 DNA sequence: TGTGCCAGCAGCTTAGGCTCAGCAGCTGAAGCTTTCTTT. Its translation is CASSLGSAAEAFF.

This clonotype was recorded many times. V and J are TRBV14 and TRBJ2-3; D tentatively reads TRBD1 or TRBD2 (5 bases each). The CDR3 length is 14 residues. V lost 2 bases to trimming and J lost 6 bases, with 12 bases between them. CDR1 is SGHDN, CDR2 FVKESK, per germline. CDR3 coding DNA: TGTGCCAGCAGCCAACAGGGACCCTGGGATACGCAGTATTTT. Translated, it gives CASSQQGPWDTQYF.

The chain combines TRBV4-3 with TRBJ2-3; D is ambiguous. The V gene lost 1 base and the J gene lost 5 bases, with 10 bases spanning the gap. CDR3 size: 14 residues. CDR1 and CDR2 (germline): LGHNA, YSLEER. DNA for the CDR3: TGCGCCAGCAGCCAAGGCCGCAGAGGAGATACGCAGTATTTT. It codes for CASSQGRRGDTQYF.

The genes are TRBV29-1 and TRBJ1-2, with D possibly matching TRBD1 (5 bases). Per the germline V gene, CDR1 is SQVTM and CDR2 is ANQGSEA. The CDR3 has 14 residues. V dropped 4 bases and J dropped 8 bases, with 20 bases sitting between them. The CDR3 is CSVAGHDPKGGYTF. CDR3 in DNA: TGCAGCGTTGCCGGTCATGACCCAAAGGGGGGCTACACCTTC.

The chain combines TRBV18 with TRBJ2-7; D unclear. Between the trimmed V and J ends, which lost 8 bases and 3 bases, there was a span of 2 bases. Germline V gene data show CDR1 as KGHSH and CDR2 as LQKENI. This CDR3 comprises 9 residues. CDR3 in DNA: TGTGCCAGCCTCTACGAGCAGTACTTC. Translated, it gives CASLYEQYF.

This clonotype was seen repeatedly, ten times or more. The genes are TRBV12-3 or TRBV12-4 and TRBJ2-3, with 14 bases lining up with TRBD2. The V gene end was trimmed by 10 bases and the J gene end by 6 bases; junction bases not matched to a gene: 6. There are 14 residues in the CDR3. The CDR3 protein is CATRLAGGPDTQYF. The CDR3 DNA reads as TGTGCCACCCGACTAGCGGGGGGGCCGGATACGCAGTATTTT.

This clonotype was seen only a few times. This chain joins TRBV12-3 or TRBV12-4 and TRBJ1-5; perhaps TRBD1 as D (6 bases). The CDR3 has 16 residues. The V and J ends lost 5 bases and 2 bases respectively, with 16 bases between them. The CDR3: CASSVGQGLGNQPQHF. CDR3 nucleotides: TGTGCCAGCAGTGTGGGGCAGGGGTTGGGCAATCAGCCCCAGCATTTT.

The rearrangement uses TRBV5-1 and TRBJ2-1, with a possible D match to TRBD2 (6 bases). CDR3 length equals 13 residues. Germline CDR1 reads SGHRS; CDR2 reads YFSETQ. Deletions cut 4 bases from V and 9 bases from J, with 14 bases between. This chain's CDR3 is CASSAGRGFEQFF. In DNA, the CDR3 is TGCGCCAGCAGCGCTGGACGGGGGTTTGAGCAGTTCTTC. The variable domain in full, completed from reference TRBV5-1 and TRBJ2-1, reads KAGVTQTPRYLIKTRGQQVTLSCSPISGHRSVSWYQQTPGQGLQFLFEYFSETQRNKGNFPGRFSGRQFSNSRSEMNVSTLELGDSALYLCASSAGRGFEQFFGPGTRLTVL.

J is TRBJ1-5 and V is TRBV19; D unresolved. Trimming removed 0 bases from V and 9 bases from J, with 6 bases in between. Germline assignment: CDR1 LNHDA and CDR2 SQIVND (reference sequence). This CDR3 contains 12 residues. Written as DNA, the CDR3 is TGTGCCAGTAGTATAGATCTTGGGCCCCAGCATTTT. Protein: CASSIDLGPQHF.

A few counts support this clonotype. The chain employs TRBV12-5 and TRBJ2-1; weak D call: TRBD2 (6 bases). Trimming removed 0 bases at V and 6 bases at J, with 9 bases between. The V gene's germline CDR1 is LGHNT and CDR2 FRNRAP. This CDR3 spans 14 amino acids. The DNA of the CDR3 is TGTGCTAGTGGTTTGGTACTGGGAGGCAATGAGCAGTTCTTC. Protein sequence: CASGLVLGGNEQFF.

The table lists this clonotype with a few counts. V usage is TRBV5-1 and J usage is TRBJ2-1; TRBD1 matches at 7 bases. This CDR3 is built from 12 residues. The junction had 3 bases not matched to a gene; V was cut back by 2 bases and J by 10 bases. CDR1 is SGHRS, CDR2 YFSETQ, per germline. The CDR3 here is CASSLGGTEQFF. As DNA, the CDR3 is TGCGCCAGCAGCTTAGGGGGCACCGAGCAGTTCTTC.

This clonotype turned up a few times. Germline is not matched at one junction end, which may reflect a read error. This chain uses TRBV7-2 with TRBJ1-1; D is ambiguous. CDR3 length equals 12 residues. The V gene's germline CDR1 is SGHTA and CDR2 FQGNSA. The CDR3 sequence: CASNLPAQRAFF. CDR3 DNA sequence: TGTGCCAGCAACTTACCGGCGCAAAGAGCTTTCTTT.